This TCR beta chain is drawn from a study of beta chain features in type 1 diabetes. Study-level results: When VDJ junctions were examined, type 1 diabetes patients showed fewer insertions and more deletions.

There are many counts of this clone. As yet, its antigen is unknown. All of the isolated RNA was reverse transcribed, so expressed TCRB transcripts were sequenced. TCRdb's table, derived via immunoSEQ multiplex PCR, lists solely in-frame clones and lacks some. The repertoire holds 300,000 to 400,000 clones, with 7.5% to 9% as singletons. Markers CD45RO/CCR7/CD25/CD127/CD95/CD27 served to sort CD4+ naive, central memory, regulatory and stem cell-like memory cells. Per the germline V gene, CDR1 is MDHEN and CDR2 is SYDVKM. This CDR3 is built from 15 residues. V was clipped by 2 bases and J by 9 bases; unmatched bases: 7.

Sequencing was done on a sample of central memory CD4+ T cells from blood. This chain uses TRBV28 with TRBJ2-1, with TRBD2 identical over 10 bases. The clonotype originates from a woman between 18 and 30 years old in good health. The CDR3 region has the DNA TGTGCCAGCAGTTTACGGTTAGCGGGAGGCGGTGAGCAGTTCTTC. It translates to CASSLRLAGGGEQFF.